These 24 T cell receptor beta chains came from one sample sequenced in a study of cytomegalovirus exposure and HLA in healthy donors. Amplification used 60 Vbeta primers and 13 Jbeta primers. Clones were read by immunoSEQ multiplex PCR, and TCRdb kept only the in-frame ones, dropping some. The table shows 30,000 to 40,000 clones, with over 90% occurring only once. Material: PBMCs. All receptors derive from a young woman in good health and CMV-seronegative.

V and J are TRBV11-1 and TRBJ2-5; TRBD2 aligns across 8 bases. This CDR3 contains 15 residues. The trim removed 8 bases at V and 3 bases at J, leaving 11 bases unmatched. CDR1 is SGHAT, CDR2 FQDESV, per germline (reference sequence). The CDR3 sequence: CASGSLGTREETQYF. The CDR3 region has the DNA TGTGCCAGCGGCTCCCTAGGGACTAGAGAAGAGACCCAGTACTTC.

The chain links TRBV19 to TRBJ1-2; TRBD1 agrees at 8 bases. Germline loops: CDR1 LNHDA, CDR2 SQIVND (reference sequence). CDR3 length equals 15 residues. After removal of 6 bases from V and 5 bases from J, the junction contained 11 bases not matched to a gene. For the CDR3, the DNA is TGTGCCAGTAGGGTCGACAGGGGCCTTGATTATGGCTACACCTTC. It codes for CASRVDRGLDYGYTF.

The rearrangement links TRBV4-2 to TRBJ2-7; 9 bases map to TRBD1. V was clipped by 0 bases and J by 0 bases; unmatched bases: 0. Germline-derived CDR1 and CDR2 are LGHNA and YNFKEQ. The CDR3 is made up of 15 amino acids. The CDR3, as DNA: TGTGCCAGCAGCCAAGAGGGACAGGGCTCCTACGAGCAGTACTTC. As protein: CASSQEGQGSYEQYF.

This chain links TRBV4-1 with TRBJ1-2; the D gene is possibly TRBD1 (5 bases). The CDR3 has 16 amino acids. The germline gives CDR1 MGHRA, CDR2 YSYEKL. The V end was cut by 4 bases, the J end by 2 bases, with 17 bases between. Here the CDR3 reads CASSLQAGRQNYGYTF. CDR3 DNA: TGCGCCAGCAGCCTCCAGGCGGGACGGCAAAACTATGGCTACACCTTC.

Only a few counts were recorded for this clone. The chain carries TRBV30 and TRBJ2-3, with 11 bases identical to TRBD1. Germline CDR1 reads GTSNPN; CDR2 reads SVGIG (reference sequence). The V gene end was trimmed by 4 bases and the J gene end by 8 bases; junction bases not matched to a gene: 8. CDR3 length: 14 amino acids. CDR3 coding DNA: TGTGCCTGGACCTACGGACAGGGGGCGAGTACGCAGTATTTT. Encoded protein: CAWTYGQGASTQYF.

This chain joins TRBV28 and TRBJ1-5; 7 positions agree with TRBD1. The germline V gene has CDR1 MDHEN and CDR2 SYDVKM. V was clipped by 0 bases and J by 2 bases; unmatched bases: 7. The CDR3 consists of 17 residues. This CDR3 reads CASSLWAGGKGNQPQHF. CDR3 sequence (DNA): TGTGCCAGCAGTTTATGGGCAGGGGGGAAAGGCAATCAGCCCCAGCATTTT. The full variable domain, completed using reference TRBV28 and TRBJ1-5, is DVKVTQSSRYLVKRTGEKVFLECVQDMDHENMFWYRQDPGLGLRLIYFSYDVKMKEKGDIPEGYSVSREKKERFSLILESASTNQTSMYLCASSLWAGGKGNQPQHFGDGTRLSIL.

CDR3 coding DNA: TGTGCCAGCAGCTCCGCGGGGTCGAGGAACTATGGCTACACCTTC. Translating gives CASSSAGSRNYGYTF. The chain links TRBV5-4 to TRBJ1-2; no clear D. Looked up from germline, CDR1 is SGHNT and CDR2 is YYREEE (reference sequence). Trimming removed 3 bases from V and 2 bases from J, with 14 bases in between. This CDR3 has 15 amino acids.

The CDR3 loop reads CAISNTRSSTDTQYF. CDR3 bases: TGTGCCATCAGCAATACTAGATCTAGCACAGATACGCAGTATTTT. This sequence joins TRBV10-3 and TRBJ2-3; TRBD2 is a possible D gene (5 bases). CDR1 is ENHRY and CDR2 is SYGVKD in the germline V gene. CDR3 length: 15 amino acids. Trimming took 6 bases from V and 0 from J, leaving 13 bases between them.

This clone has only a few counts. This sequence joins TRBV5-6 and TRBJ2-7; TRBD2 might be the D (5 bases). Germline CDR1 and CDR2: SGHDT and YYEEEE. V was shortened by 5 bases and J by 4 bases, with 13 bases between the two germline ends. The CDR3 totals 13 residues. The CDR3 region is CASRDGMAYEQYF. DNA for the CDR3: TGTGCCAGCAGAGACGGGATGGCATACGAGCAGTACTTC.

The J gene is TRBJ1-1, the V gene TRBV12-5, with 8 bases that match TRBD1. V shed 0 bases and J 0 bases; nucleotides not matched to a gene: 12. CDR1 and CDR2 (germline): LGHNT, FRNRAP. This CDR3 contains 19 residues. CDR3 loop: CASGLVLVAGRGLNTEAFF. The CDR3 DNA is TGTGCTAGTGGTTTGGTATTGGTGGCTGGCAGGGGGCTGAACACTGAAGCTTTCTTT. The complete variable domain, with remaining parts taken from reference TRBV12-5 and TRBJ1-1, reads DARVTQTPRHKVTEMGQEVTMRCQPILGHNTVFWYRQTMMQGLELLAYFRNRAPLDDSGMPKDRFSAEMPDATLATLKIQPSEPRDSAVYFCASGLVLVAGRGLNTEAFFGQGTRLTVV.

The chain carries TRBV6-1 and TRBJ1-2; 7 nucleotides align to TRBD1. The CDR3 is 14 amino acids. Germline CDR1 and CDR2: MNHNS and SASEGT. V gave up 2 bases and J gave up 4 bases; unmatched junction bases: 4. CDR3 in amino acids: CASSENPGGYGYTF. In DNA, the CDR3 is TGTGCCAGCAGTGAAAACCCAGGGGGCTATGGCTACACCTTC.

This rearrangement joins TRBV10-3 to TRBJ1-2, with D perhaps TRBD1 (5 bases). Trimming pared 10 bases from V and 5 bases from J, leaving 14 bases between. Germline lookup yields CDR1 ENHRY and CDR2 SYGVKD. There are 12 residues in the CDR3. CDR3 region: CATFGGTYGYTF. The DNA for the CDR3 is TGTGCCACCTTCGGGGGAACGTATGGCTACACCTTC.

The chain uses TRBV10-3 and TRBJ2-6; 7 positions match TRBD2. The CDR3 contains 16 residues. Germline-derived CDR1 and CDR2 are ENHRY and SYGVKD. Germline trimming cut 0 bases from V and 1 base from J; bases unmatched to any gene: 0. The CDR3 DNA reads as TGTGCCATCAGTGAGTCGGGGGGGTCTGGGGCCAACGTCCTGACTTTC. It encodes CAISESGGSGANVLTF.

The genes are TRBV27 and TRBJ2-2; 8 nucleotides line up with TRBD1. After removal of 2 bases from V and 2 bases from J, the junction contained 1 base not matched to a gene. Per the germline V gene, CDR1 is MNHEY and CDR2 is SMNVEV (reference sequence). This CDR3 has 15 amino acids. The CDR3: CASSLTGGNTGELFF. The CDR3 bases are TGTGCCAGCAGTTTAACAGGGGGTAACACCGGGGAGCTGTTTTTT.

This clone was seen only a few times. CDR3 loop: CASSLRPEGELFF. CDR3 nucleotides: TGCGCCAGCAGCTTGCGCCCGGAGGGAGAGCTGTTTTTT. This chain uses TRBV5-1 with TRBJ2-2, with TRBD2 as a possible D gene (6 bases). Germline-derived CDR1 and CDR2 are SGHRS and YFSETQ. Trimming shortened V by 1 base and J by 11 bases, and 12 bases separated the two germline ends. The CDR3 extends over 13 amino acids.

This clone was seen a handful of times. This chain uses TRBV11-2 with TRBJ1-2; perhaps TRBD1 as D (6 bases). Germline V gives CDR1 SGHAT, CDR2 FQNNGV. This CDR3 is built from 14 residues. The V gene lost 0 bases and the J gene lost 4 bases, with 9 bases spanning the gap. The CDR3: CASSLETGSYGYTF. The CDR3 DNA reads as TGTGCCAGCAGCTTAGAAACAGGGAGCTATGGCTACACCTTC. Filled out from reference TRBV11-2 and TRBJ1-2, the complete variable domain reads EAGVAQSPRYKIIEKRQSVAFWCNPISGHATLYWYQQILGQGPKLLIQFQNNGVVDDSQLPKDRFSAERLKGVDSTLKIQPAKLEDSAVYLCASSLETGSYGYTFGSGTRLTVV.

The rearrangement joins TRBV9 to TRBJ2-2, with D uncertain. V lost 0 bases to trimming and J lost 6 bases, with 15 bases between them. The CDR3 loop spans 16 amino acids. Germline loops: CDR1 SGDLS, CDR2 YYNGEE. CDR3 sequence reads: CASSVDALVGAGELFF. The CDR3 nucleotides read TGTGCCAGCAGCGTAGACGCGCTAGTAGGTGCCGGGGAGCTGTTTTTT.

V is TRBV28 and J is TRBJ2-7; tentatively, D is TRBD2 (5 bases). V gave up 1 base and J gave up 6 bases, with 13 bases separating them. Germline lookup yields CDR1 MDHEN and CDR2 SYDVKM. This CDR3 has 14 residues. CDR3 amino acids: CASSLSRASSEQYF. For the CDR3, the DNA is TGTGCCAGCAGTTTATCCCGGGCTAGCTCCGAGCAGTACTTC.

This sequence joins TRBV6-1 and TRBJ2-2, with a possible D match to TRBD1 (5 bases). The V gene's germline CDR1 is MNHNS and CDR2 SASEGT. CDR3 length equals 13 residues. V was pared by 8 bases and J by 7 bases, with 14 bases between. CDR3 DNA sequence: TGTGCCAGCGAATCCAGGGTTCTCGGGGAGCTGTTTTTT. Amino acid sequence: CASESRVLGELFF.

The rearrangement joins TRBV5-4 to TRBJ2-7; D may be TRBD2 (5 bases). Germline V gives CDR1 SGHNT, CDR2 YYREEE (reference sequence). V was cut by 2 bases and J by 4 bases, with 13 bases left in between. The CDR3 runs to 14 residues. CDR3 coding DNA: TGTGCCAGCAGCTTTGATTCTAGCAGATACGAGCAGTACTTC. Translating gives CASSFDSSRYEQYF.

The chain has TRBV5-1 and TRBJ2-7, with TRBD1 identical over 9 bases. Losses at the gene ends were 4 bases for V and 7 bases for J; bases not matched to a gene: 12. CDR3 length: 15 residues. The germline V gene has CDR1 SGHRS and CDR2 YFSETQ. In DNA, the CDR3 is TGCGCCAGCAGCCCTAAACAGGGGGCCCTCTGGGAGCAGTACTTC. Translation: CASSPKQGALWEQYF.

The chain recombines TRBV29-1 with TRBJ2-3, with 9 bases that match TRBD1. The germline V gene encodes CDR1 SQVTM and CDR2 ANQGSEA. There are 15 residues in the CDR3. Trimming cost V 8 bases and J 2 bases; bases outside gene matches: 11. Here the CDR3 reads CSFRHGTGPTDTQYF. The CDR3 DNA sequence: TGCAGCTTTCGCCACGGGACAGGGCCCACAGATACGCAGTATTTT.

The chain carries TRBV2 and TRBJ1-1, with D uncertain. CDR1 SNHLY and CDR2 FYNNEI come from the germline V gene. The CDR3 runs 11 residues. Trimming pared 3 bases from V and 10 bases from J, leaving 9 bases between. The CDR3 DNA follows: TGTGCCAGCAGTGACCAAGGCGGAGCTTTCTTT. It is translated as CASSDQGGAFF.

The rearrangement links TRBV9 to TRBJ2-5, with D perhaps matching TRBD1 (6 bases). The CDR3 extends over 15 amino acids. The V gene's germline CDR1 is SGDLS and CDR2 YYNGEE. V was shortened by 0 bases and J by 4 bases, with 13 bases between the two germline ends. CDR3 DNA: TGTGCCAGCAGCGTAGAAACCGGGACACTAGAGACCCAGTACTTC. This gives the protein CASSVETGTLETQYF.